The text below deals with one T cell receptor (beta chain). The antigen is undetermined. As originally analysed: In the immunoSEQ data, sequences were junction-only and lacked quality scores, so filtering differed. Assay used: immunoSEQ multiplex PCR; TCRdb lists only in-frame clones, some missing. V and J calls plus clone size are reproduced from that table; the DNA served to infer D and trimming. Of approximately 470,000 clones in the sample, over 70% are singletons; the top ten hold roughly 13%. The donor population consisted of healthy HIV-negative adults with no recent acute infections or vaccinations. The V gene lost 5 bases and the J gene lost 4 bases, with 12 bases spanning the gap. This CDR3 spans 14 amino acids. In germline, CDR1 is SGHAT, CDR2 FQNNGV. This sample is part of a study of shared clonotypes between healthy human individuals. The study, taken as a whole, reports: Donors were few, which limited the genetic and exposure-history diversity represented.

The V call is TRBV11-2, the J call TRBJ2-1, with D perhaps TRBD2 (5 bases). The clonotype originates from a woman aged 40 to 49 in good health. Some clones in this sample may be carry-over from other donors' samples. The specimen was PBMCs. In DNA, the CDR3 is TGTGCCAGCAGCCTTACACGGACTTACAATGAGCAGTTCTTC. This sequence encodes CASSLTRTYNEQFF.